The text below deals with one TCR beta chain. CDR1 and CDR2 (germline): LNHDA, SQIVND (reference sequence). The CDR3 contains 14 residues. Trimming removed 5 bases at V and 8 bases at J, with 13 bases between. This record comes from a study of blood T cell repertoires in COVID-19. Turning to the study itself: Acute and convalescent COVID-19 specimens originated in the United States, Italy and Spain.

Under the authors' procedure: The assay estimated nucleated cells by amplifying reference gene primers. Assay used: immunoSEQ multiplex PCR; TCRdb lists only in-frame clones, some missing. Clone size and V and J calls were adopted from that table, with D and trimming inferred from the DNA. This sample has some 340,000 clones, with roughly 86% found just once. This chain connects TRBV19 to TRBJ1-6; D is undetermined. The sequenced material came from PBMCs or T cells enriched from blood (not recorded which). This clonotype was obtained from a woman younger than 45 who had recovered from COVID-19. The DNA for the CDR3 is TGTGCCAGTAGTCCCCTGGGGAGGGATTCACCCCTCCACTTT. Its protein product is CASSPLGRDSPLHF. The whole variable domain, remainder taken from reference TRBV19 and TRBJ1-6, is DGGITQSPKYLFRKEGQNVTLSCEQNLNHDAMYWYRQDPGQGLRLIYYSQIVNDFQKGDIAEGYSVSREKKESFPLTVTSAQKNPTAFYLCASSPLGRDSPLHFGNGTRLTVT.